This TCR beta chain was captured in a study of long-term antiretroviral therapy in people with HIV. Findings and limits, study-wide: Specimens of blood were obtained during about 2004 to 2018, possibly under older ART regimens. Against controls, HIV repertoires showed narrower ranges of CDR3 length. Information on adherence to ART, viral resistance or therapy changes was unavailable.

The germline V gene encodes CDR1 SGHTA and CDR2 FQGTGA. The germline V and J ends were trimmed by 4 bases and 3 bases, with 10 bases remaining between them. The CDR3 consists of 14 residues. Samples were assayed with immunoSEQ v3.0 at survey level. Repertoires were generated with immunoSEQ multiplex PCR, while TCRdb's copy carries only in-frame clones and drops some. The sample includes some 28,000 clones, 70% to 90% of them seen just once. Amounts of 1-10 million cryopreserved PBMC were held in the samples before DNA extraction. In the case of this clone: Antigen unknown.

The chain recombines TRBV7-3 with TRBJ2-1; D possibly uses TRBD1 or TRBD2 (5 bases each). The starting material was unsorted PBMCs, obtained 0.5 years after starting antiretroviral therapy. The source of this sequence is a woman between 18 and 30 years old with HIV. The CDR3 DNA reads as TGTGCCAGCAGCTGGTCAGGGAGCTACAATGAGCAGTTCTTC. This sequence encodes CASSWSGSYNEQFF.